The sequence of this T cell receptor (beta chain) was determined in a study of Graves' ophthalmopathy and Graves' hyperthyroidism. General study points: Sensitivity of around 85% and specificity of around 76% were achieved when a 13-signature model separated ophthalmopathy from stable hyperthyroidism.

Hyperthyroidism cases were recent diagnoses of under 2 months' duration in people aged 18 to 65. Amplification targeted the TCR beta CDR3 regions, with RNA transcripts as the source material. First-round RT-PCR employed HTBI primers, with a second-round multiplex PCR after it. MiXCR was run by TCRdb on the multiplex PCR reads, yielding one entry per CDR3 protein. Here the sample spans around 1,200,000 distinct CDR3 sequences, about 35% being singletons. This clonotype was seen repeatedly, ten times or more. What it recognizes is unknown. Germline-derived CDR1 and CDR2 are SEHNR and FQNEAQ (reference sequence). CDR3 length equals 12 residues. The V and J ends lost 9 bases and 4 bases, in that order; junction bases with no gene match: 1.

The rearrangement uses TRBV7-9 and TRBJ2-2, with 8 positions matching TRBD2. Sequenced sample: peripheral blood or thyroid tissue (not recorded which). The TCR comes from an adult man with Graves' hyperthyroidism. The CDR3 coding sequence is TGTGCCAGGCTAGCGGGCACCGGGGAGCTGTTTTTT. The encoded protein is CARLAGTGELFF. The complete variable domain, with remaining parts taken from reference TRBV7-9 and TRBJ2-2, reads DTGVSQNPRHKITKRGQNVTFRCDPISEHNRLYWYRQTLGQGPEFLTYFQNEAQLEKSRLLSDRFSAERPKGSFSTLEIQRTEQGDSAMYLCARLAGTGELFFGEGSRLTVL.